This T cell receptor beta chain was documented in a study of post-analysis software for immune sequencing data. The library was made from cDNA and included unique molecular identifiers. T cells, roughly 0.9 to 11 million of them, yielded about 500,000 cDNA molecules. TCRdb processed the PCR reads anew with MiXCR; each CDR3 protein has one entry. This table holds around 200,000 distinct CDR3 sequences, 29% found once. Turning to this clonotype: Its specificity is not known.

Study findings and constraints: There were five or six TRBV segments more frequent in patients than controls, and TRBV5-6, TRBV5-1 and TRBV20-1 were among them. Samples sharing a preparation batch grouped tightly together when assessed by F measure. Multiple sclerosis patients had significantly lower normalized Chao1 diversity than controls.

CDR3 length: 15 amino acids. The specimen was blood. This sequence originates from a girl aged 2-17 years with multiple sclerosis. The chain joins TRBV12-3 or TRBV12-4 to TRBJ2-4; D is perhaps TRBD2 (7 bases). The DNA matches TRBJ2-5 better at its end, which makes the J call doubtful. CDR3 residues: CASSHKRGGGETQYF. CDR3 nucleotide sequence: TGTGCCAGCAGTCACAAAAGAGGGGGGGGAGAGACCCAGTACTTC.